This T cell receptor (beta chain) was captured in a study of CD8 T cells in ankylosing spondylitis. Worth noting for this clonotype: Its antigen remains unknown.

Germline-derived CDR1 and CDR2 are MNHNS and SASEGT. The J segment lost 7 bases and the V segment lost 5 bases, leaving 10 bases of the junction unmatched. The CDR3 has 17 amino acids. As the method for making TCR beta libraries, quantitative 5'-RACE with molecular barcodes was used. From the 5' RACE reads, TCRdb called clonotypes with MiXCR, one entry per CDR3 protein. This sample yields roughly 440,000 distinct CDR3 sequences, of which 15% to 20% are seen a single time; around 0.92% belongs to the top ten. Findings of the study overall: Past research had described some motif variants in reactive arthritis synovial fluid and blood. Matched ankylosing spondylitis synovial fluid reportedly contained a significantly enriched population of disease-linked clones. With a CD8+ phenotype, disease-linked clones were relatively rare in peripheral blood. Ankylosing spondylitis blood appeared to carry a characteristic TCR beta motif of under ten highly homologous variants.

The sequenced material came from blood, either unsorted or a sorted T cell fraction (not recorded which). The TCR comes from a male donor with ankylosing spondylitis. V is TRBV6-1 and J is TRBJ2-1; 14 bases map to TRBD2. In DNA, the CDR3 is TGTGCCAGCAGTCAAACCGGGACTAGCGGGGGTTTTAATGAGCAGTTCTTC. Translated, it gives CASSQTGTSGGFNEQFF.